Listed here is a single T cell receptor beta chain. Its antigen remains unidentified. The entry originates in a study of cytotoxic CD8 clonotypes in ibrutinib-treated CLL. In the study overall: Responses: about 25 partial, 2 complete; after median about 70 months, around 15 stayed remitted, around twelve progressed. Response sampling took place at median 12 months of treatment, range 6 to 36.

The germline V and J ends were trimmed by 5 bases and 5 bases, with 16 bases remaining between them. Germline V gene sequence: CDR1 MNHEY, CDR2 SVGAGI. This CDR3 region has 15 residues. Some clones are missing from TCRdb's copy, which holds only in-frame ones; the method was immunoSEQ multiplex PCR. The sample has about 300,000 clones, about 64% seen once. Study-wide findings and caveats: Higher clonality was seen at ibrutinib response and a return toward baseline at progression.

The source is a human donor with chronic lymphocytic leukemia. The chain employs TRBV6-5 and TRBJ2-1; the D gene is possibly TRBD2 (6 bases). Specimen: PBMCs, collected after 36 months of ibrutinib treatment. This CDR3 reads CASSPPRTTDNEQFF. Written as DNA, the CDR3 is TGTGCCAGCAGTCCCCCCCGGACTACAGACAATGAGCAGTTCTTC.